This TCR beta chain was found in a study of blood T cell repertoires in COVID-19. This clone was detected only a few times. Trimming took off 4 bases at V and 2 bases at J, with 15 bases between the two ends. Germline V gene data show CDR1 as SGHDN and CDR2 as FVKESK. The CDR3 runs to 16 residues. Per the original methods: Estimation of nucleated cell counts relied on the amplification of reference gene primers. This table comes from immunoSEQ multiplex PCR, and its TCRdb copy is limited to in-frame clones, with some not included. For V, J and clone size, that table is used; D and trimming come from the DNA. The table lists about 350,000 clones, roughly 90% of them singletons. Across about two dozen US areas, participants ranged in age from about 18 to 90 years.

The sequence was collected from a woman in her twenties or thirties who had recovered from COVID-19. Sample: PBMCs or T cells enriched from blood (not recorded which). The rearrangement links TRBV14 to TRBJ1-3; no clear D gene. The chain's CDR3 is CASSPPGNHPGNTIYF. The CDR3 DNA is TGTGCCAGCAGCCCCCCGGGGAACCACCCTGGAAACACCATATATTTT.